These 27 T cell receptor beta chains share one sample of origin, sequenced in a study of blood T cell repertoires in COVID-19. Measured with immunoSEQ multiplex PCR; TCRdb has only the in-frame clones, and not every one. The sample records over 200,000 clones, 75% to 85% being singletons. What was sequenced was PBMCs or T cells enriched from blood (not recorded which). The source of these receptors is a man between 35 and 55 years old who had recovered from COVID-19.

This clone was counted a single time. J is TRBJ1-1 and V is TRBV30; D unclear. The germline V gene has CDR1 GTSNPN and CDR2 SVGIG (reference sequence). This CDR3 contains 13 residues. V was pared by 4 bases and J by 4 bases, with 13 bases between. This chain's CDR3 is CAWNVREFTEAFF. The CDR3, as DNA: TGTGCCTGGAATGTGCGTGAGTTCACTGAAGCTTTCTTT.

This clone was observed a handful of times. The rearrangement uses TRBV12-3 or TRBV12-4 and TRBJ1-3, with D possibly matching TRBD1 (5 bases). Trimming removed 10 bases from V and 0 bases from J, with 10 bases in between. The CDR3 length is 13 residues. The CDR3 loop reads CATRASSGNTIYF. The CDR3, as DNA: TGTGCCACCAGGGCTAGCTCTGGAAACACCATATATTTT.

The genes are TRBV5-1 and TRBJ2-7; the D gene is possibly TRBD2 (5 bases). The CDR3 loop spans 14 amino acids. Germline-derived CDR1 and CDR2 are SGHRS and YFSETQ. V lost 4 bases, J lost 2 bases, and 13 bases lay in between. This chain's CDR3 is CASSPSELAYEQYF. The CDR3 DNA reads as TGCGCCAGCAGCCCCTCGGAACTAGCCTACGAGCAGTACTTC. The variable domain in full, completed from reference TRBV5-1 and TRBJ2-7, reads KAGVTQTPRYLIKTRGQQVTLSCSPISGHRSVSWYQQTPGQGLQFLFEYFSETQRNKGNFPGRFSGRQFSNSRSEMNVSTLELGDSALYLCASSPSELAYEQYFGPGTRLTVT.

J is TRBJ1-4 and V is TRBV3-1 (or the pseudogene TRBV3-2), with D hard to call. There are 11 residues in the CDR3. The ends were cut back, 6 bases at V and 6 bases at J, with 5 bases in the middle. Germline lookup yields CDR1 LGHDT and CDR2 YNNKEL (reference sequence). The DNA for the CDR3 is TGTGCCAGCAGGGAGCATGAAAAACTGTTTTTT. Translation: CASREHEKLFF.

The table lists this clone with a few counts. For the CDR3, the DNA is TGTGCCAGTAGTATGGGGACGGGAGGACCTAACTATGGCTACACCTTC. Residues: CASSMGTGGPNYGYTF. V usage is TRBV19 and J usage is TRBJ1-2; tentatively, D is TRBD1 (5 bases). Germline V gives CDR1 LNHDA, CDR2 SQIVND (reference sequence). This CDR3 spans 16 amino acids. V was pared by 3 bases and J by 0 bases, with 14 bases between. The complete variable domain, with remaining parts taken from reference TRBV19 and TRBJ1-2, reads DGGITQSPKYLFRKEGQNVTLSCEQNLNHDAMYWYRQDPGQGLRLIYYSQIVNDFQKGDIAEGYSVSREKKESFPLTVTSAQKNPTAFYLCASSMGTGGPNYGYTFGSGTRLTVV.

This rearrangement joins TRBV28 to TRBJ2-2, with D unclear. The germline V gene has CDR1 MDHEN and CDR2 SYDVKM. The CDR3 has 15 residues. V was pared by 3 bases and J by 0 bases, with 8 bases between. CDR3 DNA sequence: TGTGCCAGCAGTTTTGGGCACCCGAACACCGGGGAGCTGTTTTTT. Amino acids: CASSFGHPNTGELFF.

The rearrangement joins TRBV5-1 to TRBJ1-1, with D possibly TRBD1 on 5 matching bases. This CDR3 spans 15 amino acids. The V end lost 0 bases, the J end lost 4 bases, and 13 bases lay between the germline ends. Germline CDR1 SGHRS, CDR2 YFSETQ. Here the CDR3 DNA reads TGCGCCAGCAGCTTGGCCGGCAGTCAGGGCACTGAAGCTTTCTTT. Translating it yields CASSLAGSQGTEAFF.

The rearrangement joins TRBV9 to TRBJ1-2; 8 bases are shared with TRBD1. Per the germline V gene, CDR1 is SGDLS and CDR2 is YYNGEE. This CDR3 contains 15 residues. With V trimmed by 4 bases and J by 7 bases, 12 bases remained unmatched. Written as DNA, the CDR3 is TGTGCCAGCAGCCCCTCAGACAGGGGCAATAGTGGCTACACCTTC. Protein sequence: CASSPSDRGNSGYTF.

CDR3 nucleotide sequence: TGTGCCAGCAGTTTCTTGGTTGGTCAGGGAAGGGACGAGCAGTACTTC. Its protein product is CASSFLVGQGRDEQYF. This chain connects TRBV27 to TRBJ2-7; the D gene is possibly TRBD1 (5 bases). This CDR3 contains 16 residues. From germline, CDR1 is MNHEY and CDR2 SMNVEV (reference sequence). The V end lost 3 bases, the J end lost 5 bases, and 20 bases lay between the germline ends.

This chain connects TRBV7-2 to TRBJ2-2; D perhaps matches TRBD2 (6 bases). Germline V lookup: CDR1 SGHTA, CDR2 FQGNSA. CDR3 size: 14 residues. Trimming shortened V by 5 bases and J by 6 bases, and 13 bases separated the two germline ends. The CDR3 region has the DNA TGTGCCAGCAGCGCCGGAGGGCGGCCCGGGGAGCTGTTTTTT. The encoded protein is CASSAGGRPGELFF.

The CDR3 DNA follows: TGTGCCAGCAGCTTAGGGACAGCGAACACCGGGGAGCTGTTTTTT. As protein: CASSLGTANTGELFF. The V and J genes are TRBV7-8 and TRBJ2-2; TRBD1 is a possible D gene (6 bases). Germline loops: CDR1 SGHVS, CDR2 FQNEAQ. The CDR3 has 15 residues. Deletions cut 1 base from V and 0 bases from J, with 6 bases between.

The CDR3 here is CASSDPTGGEGYTF. The DNA of the CDR3 is TGTGCCAGCAGTGACCCGACAGGGGGCGAGGGCTACACCTTC. The rearrangement joins TRBV2 to TRBJ1-2, with 10 bases that match TRBD1. Looked up from germline, CDR1 is SNHLY and CDR2 is FYNNEI. CDR3 size: 14 residues. Trimming took 3 bases from V and 8 from J; bases not matched to a gene: 6.

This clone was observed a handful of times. The CDR3 DNA reads as TGTGCCATCAGTGTGGCTAGCAATGAGCAGTTCTTC. Translating it yields CAISVASNEQFF. The chain carries TRBV10-3 and TRBJ2-1; unclear D gene. V was trimmed by 4 bases and J by 6 bases, leaving 7 bases between them. Germline loops: CDR1 ENHRY, CDR2 SYGVKD. The CDR3 is made up of 12 amino acids.

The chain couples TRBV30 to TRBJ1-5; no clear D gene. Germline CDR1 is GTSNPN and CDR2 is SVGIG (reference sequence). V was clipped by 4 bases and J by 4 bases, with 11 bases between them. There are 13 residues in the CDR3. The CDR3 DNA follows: TGTGCCTGGACTCGGTTCGAAAATCAGCCCCAGCATTTT. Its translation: CAWTRFENQPQHF.

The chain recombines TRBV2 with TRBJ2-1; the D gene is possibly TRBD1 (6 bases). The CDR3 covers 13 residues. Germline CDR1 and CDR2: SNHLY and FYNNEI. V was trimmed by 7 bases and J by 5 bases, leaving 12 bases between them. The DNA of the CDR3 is TGTGCCAGCAATCCGCAGGGGAACAATGAGCAGTTCTTC. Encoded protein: CASNPQGNNEQFF. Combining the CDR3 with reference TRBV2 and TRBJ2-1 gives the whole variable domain EPEVTQTPSHQVTQMGQEVILRCVPISNHLYFYWYRQILGQKVEFLVSFYNNEISEKSEIFDDQFSVERPDGSNFTLKIRSTKLEDSAMYFCASNPQGNNEQFFGPGTRLTVL.

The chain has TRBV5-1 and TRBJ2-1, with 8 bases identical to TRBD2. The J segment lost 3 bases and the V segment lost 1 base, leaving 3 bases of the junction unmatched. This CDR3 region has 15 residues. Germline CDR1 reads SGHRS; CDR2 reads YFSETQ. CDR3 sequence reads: CASSLYSGDYNEQFF. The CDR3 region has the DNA TGCGCCAGCAGCTTGTATAGCGGGGACTACAATGAGCAGTTCTTC.

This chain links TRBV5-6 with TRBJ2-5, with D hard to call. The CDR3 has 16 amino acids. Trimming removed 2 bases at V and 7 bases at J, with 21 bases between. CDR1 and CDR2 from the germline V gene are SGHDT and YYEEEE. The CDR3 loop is CASSLLNQLQVRTQYF. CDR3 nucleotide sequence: TGTGCCAGCAGCTTATTGAATCAACTCCAGGTCCGGACCCAGTACTTC.

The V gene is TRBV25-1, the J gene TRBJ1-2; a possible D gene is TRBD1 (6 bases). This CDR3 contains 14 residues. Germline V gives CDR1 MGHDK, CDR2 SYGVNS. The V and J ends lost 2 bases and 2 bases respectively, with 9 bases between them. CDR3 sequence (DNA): TGTGCCAGCAGTGAACCTGGGACAAACTATGGCTACACCTTC. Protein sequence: CASSEPGTNYGYTF.

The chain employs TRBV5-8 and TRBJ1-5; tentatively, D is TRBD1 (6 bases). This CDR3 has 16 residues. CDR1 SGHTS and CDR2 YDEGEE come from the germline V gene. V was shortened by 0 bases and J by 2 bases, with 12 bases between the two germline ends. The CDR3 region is CASSLGQVIGNQPQHF. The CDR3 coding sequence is TGTGCCAGCAGCTTGGGACAGGTTATTGGCAATCAGCCCCAGCATTTT.

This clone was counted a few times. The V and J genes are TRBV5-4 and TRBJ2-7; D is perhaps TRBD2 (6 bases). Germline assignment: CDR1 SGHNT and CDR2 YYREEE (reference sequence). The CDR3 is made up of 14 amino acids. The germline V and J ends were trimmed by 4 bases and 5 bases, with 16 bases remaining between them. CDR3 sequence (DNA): TGTGCCAGCAGCCAGGGACTCCCTCTCGACGAGCAGTACTTC. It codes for CASSQGLPLDEQYF.

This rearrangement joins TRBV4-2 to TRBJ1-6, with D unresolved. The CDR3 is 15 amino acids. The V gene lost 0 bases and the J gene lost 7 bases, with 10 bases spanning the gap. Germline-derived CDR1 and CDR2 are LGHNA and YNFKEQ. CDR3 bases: TGTGCCAGCAGCCAAGAATTTTGGCAGAATTCACCCCTCCACTTT. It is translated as CASSQEFWQNSPLHF.

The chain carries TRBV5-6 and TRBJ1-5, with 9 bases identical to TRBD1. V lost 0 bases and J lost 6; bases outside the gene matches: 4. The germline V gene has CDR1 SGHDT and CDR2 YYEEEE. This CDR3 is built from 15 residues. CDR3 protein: CASSLGTGESQPQHF. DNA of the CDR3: TGTGCCAGCAGCTTGGGGACAGGGGAGAGTCAGCCCCAGCATTTT.

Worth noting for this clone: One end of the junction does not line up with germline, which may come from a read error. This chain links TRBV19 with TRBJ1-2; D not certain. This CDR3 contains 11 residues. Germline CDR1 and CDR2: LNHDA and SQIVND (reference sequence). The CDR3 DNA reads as TGTGCCAGTACCAAAGGAGTCCCCTTCGCCTTC. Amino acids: CASTKGVPFAF.

CDR3 protein: CASSLIGQGHEQYF. The CDR3 DNA reads as TGTGCCAGCAGCCTAATAGGACAGGGTCACGAGCAGTACTTC. V usage is TRBV7-9 and J usage is TRBJ2-7; 8 bases map to TRBD1. The germline V gene encodes CDR1 SEHNR and CDR2 FQNEAQ (reference sequence). V shed 5 bases and J 5 bases; nucleotides not matched to a gene: 8. The CDR3 totals 14 residues.

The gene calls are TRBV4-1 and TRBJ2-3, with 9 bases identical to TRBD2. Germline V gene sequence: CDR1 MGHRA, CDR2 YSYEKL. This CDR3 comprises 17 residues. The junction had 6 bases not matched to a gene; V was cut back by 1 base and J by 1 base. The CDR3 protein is CASSQVVIAGGTDTQYF. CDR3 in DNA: TGCGCCAGCAGCCAAGTCGTAATAGCGGGGGGCACAGATACGCAGTATTTT.

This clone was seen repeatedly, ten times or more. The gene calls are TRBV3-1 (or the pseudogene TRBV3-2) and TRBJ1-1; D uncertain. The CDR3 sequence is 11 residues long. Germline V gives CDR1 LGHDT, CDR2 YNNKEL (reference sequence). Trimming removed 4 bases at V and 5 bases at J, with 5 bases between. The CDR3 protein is CASSLGTEAFF. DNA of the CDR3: TGTGCCAGCAGCCTCGGGACTGAAGCTTTCTTT.

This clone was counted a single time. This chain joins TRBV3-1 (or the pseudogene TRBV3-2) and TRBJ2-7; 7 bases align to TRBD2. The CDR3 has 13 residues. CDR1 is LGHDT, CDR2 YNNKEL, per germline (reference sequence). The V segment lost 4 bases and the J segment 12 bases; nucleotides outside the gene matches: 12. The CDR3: CASSPGGRAGRYF. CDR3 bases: TGTGCCAGCAGCCCCGGGGGGAGGGCTGGACGGTACTTC.